The 8 T cell receptor beta chains presented below share a single source sample, sequenced in a study of blood T cells in healthy people across ages. It was with a sample-barcoded 5' primer and a J-beta primer mix that a second PCR of roughly 6 to 12 cycles was run. Using its own MiXCR run on the 5' RACE reads, TCRdb lists one record per CDR3 protein. The data hold about 1.8 million distinct CDR3 sequences, with 49% observed a single time. The source material was blood. All receptors come from a woman in her 40s in good health.

This clonotype came up a few times. This chain uses TRBV18 with TRBJ2-7; D perhaps matches TRBD2 (6 bases). The germline gives CDR1 KGHSH, CDR2 LQKENI. V was cut by 8 bases and J by 4 bases, with 18 bases left in between. This CDR3 region has 14 residues. CDR3 DNA sequence: TGTGCCAGCCGGACGGACGGGGAGGCGTACGAGCAGTACTTC. Protein product: CASRTDGEAYEQYF. The complete variable domain, with remaining parts taken from reference TRBV18 and TRBJ2-7, reads NAGVMQNPRHLVRRRGQEARLRCSPMKGHSHVYWYRQLPEEGLKFMVYLQKENIIDESGMPKERFSAEFPKEGPSILRIQQVVRGDSAAYFCASRTDGEAYEQYFGPGTRLTVT.

V usage is TRBV4-2 and J usage is TRBJ2-3, with 10 bases identical to TRBD2. Unmatched junction bases numbered 7, after V lost 0 bases and J lost 1 base. CDR1 LGHNA and CDR2 YNFKEQ come from the germline V gene. This CDR3 has 18 residues. The DNA for the CDR3 is TGTGCCAGCAGCCAAGAAAGCGGGGGGGCGGTTGGCACAGATACGCAGTATTTT. This sequence encodes CASSQESGGAVGTDTQYF.

This clonotype was recorded many times. The chain couples TRBV4-2 to TRBJ2-5; D gene unclear. Trimming took 0 bases from V and 4 from J, leaving 15 bases between them. CDR1 is LGHNA, CDR2 YNFKEQ, per germline. The CDR3 is 16 residues long. CDR3 DNA: TGTGCCAGCAGCCAAGACCCGGTTGGCCGAGGAGAGACCCAGTACTTC. Translated, it gives CASSQDPVGRGETQYF.

In its sample, this clonotype was seen a few times. As DNA, the CDR3 is TGCAGCGTTGAAGGGGATAGGGGCGACGAGCAGTACTTC. It translates to CSVEGDRGDEQYF. This sequence joins TRBV29-1 and TRBJ2-4; weak D call: TRBD1 (5 bases). The DNA end favors TRBJ2-7, so the J call may be wrong. The CDR3 is made up of 13 amino acids. Looked up from germline, CDR1 is SQVTM and CDR2 is ANQGSEA.

This clonotype was counted only a few times. The chain combines TRBV4-3 with TRBJ2-1; 7 bases fit TRBD2. The CDR3 consists of 18 residues. V gave up 1 base and J gave up 6 bases; unmatched junction bases: 15. Per the germline V gene, CDR1 is LGHNA and CDR2 is YSLEER. The CDR3 reads CASSQVVGATSVGNEQFF. In nucleotides, the CDR3 is TGCGCCAGCAGCCAAGTGGTCGGGGCTACTAGCGTGGGCAATGAGCAGTTCTTC.

This clonotype was seen more than once but under ten times. The V gene is TRBV20-1, the J gene TRBJ2-7, with D uncertain. The J call may be incorrect, as the DNA end agrees better with TRBJ2-5. Germline V gives CDR1 DFQATT, CDR2 SNEGSKA (reference sequence). CDR3 length: 14 amino acids. CDR3 nucleotide sequence: TGCAGTGCCCCTAGGTTGGACGTCGGAGAGACCCAGTACTTC. Its translation is CSAPRLDVGETQYF.

The chain employs TRBV28 and TRBJ1-5; the D gene is possibly TRBD1 (5 bases). Per the germline V gene, CDR1 is MDHEN and CDR2 is SYDVKM. This CDR3 contains 14 residues. The V and J ends lost 5 bases and 4 bases respectively, with 12 bases between them. CDR3 in amino acids: CASSTDSDNQPQHF. In DNA form, the CDR3 reads TGTGCCAGCAGTACCGACAGCGATAATCAGCCCCAGCATTTT.

The V and J genes are TRBV2 and TRBJ2-7; maybe TRBD1 (5 bases). The CDR3 has 13 amino acids. V was cut by 5 bases and J by 2 bases, with 10 bases left in between. Germline V gene sequence: CDR1 SNHLY, CDR2 FYNNEI. The CDR3 protein is CASSIQETYEQYF. DNA of the CDR3: TGTGCCAGCAGTATACAGGAGACCTACGAGCAGTACTTC.